These T cell receptor beta chains were read from a single sample in a study of T-cell reconstitution after alpha-beta-depleted transplantation in children. TCRdb reprocessed the PCR reads via MiXCR and lists one record per CDR3 protein. Among about 980,000 distinct CDR3 sequences, about 30% were seen once, and the ten largest hold under 30%. The sequencing here drew on PBMCs, mostly from graft donor cells, taken 360 days after TCRalphabeta/CD19-depleted stem cell transplant. These receptors were taken from a boy under two years old who had a stem cell transplant for SCID, so the T cells may come from the graft donor. The CDR3 runs from the conserved cysteine through the conserved F or W. D genes are given only for firm matches.

V: TRBV28; J: TRBJ2-5; D: TRBD1; CDR3: CASSLTGMEETQYF
V: TRBV20-1; J: TRBJ1-1; D: -; CDR3: CSARDLRRAEAFF
V: TRBV25-1; J: TRBJ2-3; D: -; CDR3: CASRTSTDTQYF
V: TRBV4-1; J: TRBJ2-7; D: -; CDR3: CASSKGPQTYEQYF
V: TRBV3-1; J: TRBJ1-5; D: -; CDR3: CASSQGGPGNQPQHF
V: TRBV20-1; J: TRBJ1-1; D: -; CDR3: CSAIPNTEAFF
V: TRBV28; J: TRBJ2-7; D: TRBD2; CDR3: CASSFGLAGFEQYF
V: TRBV19; J: TRBJ1-1; D: TRBD1; CDR3: CASSENGQVTEAFF
V: TRBV7-9; J: TRBJ2-1; D: TRBD1; CDR3: CASSRGGRGEQFF
V: TRBV20-1; J: TRBJ2-5; D: -; CDR3: CSARDLRDPQETQYF
V: TRBV6-2/TRBV6-3; J: TRBJ2-7; D: TRBD2; CDR3: CASSTPSGGGLYEQYF
V: TRBV6-5; J: TRBJ2-1; D: -; CDR3: CASSSGLFTTDEQFF
V: TRBV20-1; J: TRBJ1-6; D: -; CDR3: CSVEGTTVNSPLHF
V: TRBV10-2; J: TRBJ2-7; D: -; CDR3: CASSDYVGPLGYYLYEQYF
V: TRBV20-1; J: TRBJ1-5; D: TRBD1; CDR3: CSASSPGQGVHNQPQHF
V: TRBV6-1; J: TRBJ1-5; D: -; CDR3: CASSESRQVQKPQHF
V: TRBV20-1; J: TRBJ2-5; D: -; CDR3: CSARVGGTLETQYF
V: TRBV11-1; J: TRBJ2-7; D: -; CDR3: CASSLALGTAKTRSYEQYF
V: TRBV12-3/TRBV12-4; J: TRBJ1-5; D: -; CDR3: CASSPLVAYGQHF